This TCR beta chain was documented in a study of T cells expressing NK-cell markers. Study as a whole: Serological testing identified most of the eight sequenced donors as HCMV-seropositive and one as seronegative. Study-wide results and caveats: The leading position in the CD3+CD56-NKG2C+ fraction of a few donors also went to these clonotypes. The share of CD8+ T cells held by dominant NKG2C+ clonotypes was roughly 1.0-8% in roughly 6 donors.

On this clonotype: No antigen is known for it.

TCRdb reanalyzed the 5' RACE reads and collapses them to one entry per CDR3 protein, without DNA. The table for this sample gives around 470,000 distinct CDR3 sequences. Sequencing was done on a sample of blood T cells: a sorted CD56 or NKG2C T cell subset, CD4+ or CD8+ T cells, or bulk PBMC T cells (not recorded which). This sequence was found in a woman between 45 and 60 years old in good health.

CDR3 region: CASSQDLVAGVYTQYF. The chain has TRBV3-1 and TRBJ2-3; the D gene TCRdb calls, TRBD1, cannot be checked with no DNA. CDR1 LGHDT and CDR2 YNNKEL come from the germline V gene (reference sequence). The CDR3 contains 16 residues.